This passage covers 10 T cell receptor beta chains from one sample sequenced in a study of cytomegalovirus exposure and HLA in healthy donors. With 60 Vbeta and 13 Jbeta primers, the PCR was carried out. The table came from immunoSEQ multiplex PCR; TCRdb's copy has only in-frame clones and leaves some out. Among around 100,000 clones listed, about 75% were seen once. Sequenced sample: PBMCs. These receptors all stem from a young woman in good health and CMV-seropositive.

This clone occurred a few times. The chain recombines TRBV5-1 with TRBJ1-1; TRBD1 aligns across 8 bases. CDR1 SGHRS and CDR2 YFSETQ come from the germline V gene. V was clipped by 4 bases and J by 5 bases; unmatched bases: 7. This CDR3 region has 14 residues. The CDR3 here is CASSLRTGNTEAFF. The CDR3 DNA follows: TGCGCCAGCAGCCTCCGGACAGGGAATACTGAAGCTTTCTTT.

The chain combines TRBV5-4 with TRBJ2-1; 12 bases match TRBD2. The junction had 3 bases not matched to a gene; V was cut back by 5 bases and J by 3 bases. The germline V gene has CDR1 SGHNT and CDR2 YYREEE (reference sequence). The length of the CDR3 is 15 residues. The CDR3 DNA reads TGTGCCAGCAGAACGGGACTAGCGGGCTACAATGAGCAGTTCTTC. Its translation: CASRTGLAGYNEQFF.

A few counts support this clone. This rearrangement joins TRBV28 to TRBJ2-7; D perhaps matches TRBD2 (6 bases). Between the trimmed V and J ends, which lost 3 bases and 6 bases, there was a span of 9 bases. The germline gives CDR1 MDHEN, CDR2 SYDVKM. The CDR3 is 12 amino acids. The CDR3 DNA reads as TGTGCCAGCAGTTTTGCGGGGATCGAGCAGTACTTC. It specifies CASSFAGIEQYF.

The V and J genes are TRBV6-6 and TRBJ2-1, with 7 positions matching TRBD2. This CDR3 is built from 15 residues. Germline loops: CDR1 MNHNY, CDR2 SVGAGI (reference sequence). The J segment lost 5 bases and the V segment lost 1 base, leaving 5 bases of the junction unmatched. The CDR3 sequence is CASSYYPGGHNEQFF. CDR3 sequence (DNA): TGTGCCAGCAGTTACTACCCGGGAGGACACAATGAGCAGTTCTTC.

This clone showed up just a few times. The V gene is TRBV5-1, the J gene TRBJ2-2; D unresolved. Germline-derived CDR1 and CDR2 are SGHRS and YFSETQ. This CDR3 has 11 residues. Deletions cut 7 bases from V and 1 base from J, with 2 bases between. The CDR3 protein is CASQNTGELFF. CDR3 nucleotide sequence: TGCGCCAGCCAGAACACCGGGGAGCTGTTTTTT. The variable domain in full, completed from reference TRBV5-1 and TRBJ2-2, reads KAGVTQTPRYLIKTRGQQVTLSCSPISGHRSVSWYQQTPGQGLQFLFEYFSETQRNKGNFPGRFSGRQFSNSRSEMNVSTLELGDSALYLCASQNTGELFFGEGSRLTVL.

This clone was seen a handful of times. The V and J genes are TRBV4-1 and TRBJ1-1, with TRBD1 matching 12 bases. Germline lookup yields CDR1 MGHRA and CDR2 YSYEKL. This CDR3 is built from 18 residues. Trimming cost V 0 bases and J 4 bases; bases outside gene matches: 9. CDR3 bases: TGCGCCAGCAGCCAAGATAGGGGACAGGGGGCGAGAAGCACTGAAGCTTTCTTT. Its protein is CASSQDRGQGARSTEAFF.

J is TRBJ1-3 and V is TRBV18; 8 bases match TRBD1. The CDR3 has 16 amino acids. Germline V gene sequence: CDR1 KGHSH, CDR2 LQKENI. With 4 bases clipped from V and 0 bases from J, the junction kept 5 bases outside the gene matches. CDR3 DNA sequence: TGTGCCAGCTCACTCTACAGGGGGGACTCTGGAAACACCATATATTTT. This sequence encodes CASSLYRGDSGNTIYF.

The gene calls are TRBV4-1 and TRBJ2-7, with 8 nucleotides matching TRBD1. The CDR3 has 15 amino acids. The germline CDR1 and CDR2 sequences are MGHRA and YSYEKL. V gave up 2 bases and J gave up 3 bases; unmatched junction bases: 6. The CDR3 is CASSQPGQAGYEQYF. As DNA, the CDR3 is TGCGCCAGCAGCCAACCGGGACAGGCGGGCTACGAGCAGTACTTC.

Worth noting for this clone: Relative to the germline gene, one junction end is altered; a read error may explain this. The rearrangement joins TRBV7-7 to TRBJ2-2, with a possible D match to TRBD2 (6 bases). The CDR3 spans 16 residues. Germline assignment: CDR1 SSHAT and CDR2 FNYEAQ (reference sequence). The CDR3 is CASSPHGGSGTGELFF. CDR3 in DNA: TGTGCTAGCAGCCCACATGGGGGGTCGGGAACCGGGGAGCTGTTTTTT. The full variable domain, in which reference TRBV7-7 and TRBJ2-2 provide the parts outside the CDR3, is GAGVSQSPRYKVTKRGQDVTLRCDPISSHATLYWYQQALGQGPEFLTYFNYEAQPDKSGLPSDRFSAERPEGSISTLTIQRTEQRDSAMYRCASSPHGGSGTGELFFGEGSRLTVL.

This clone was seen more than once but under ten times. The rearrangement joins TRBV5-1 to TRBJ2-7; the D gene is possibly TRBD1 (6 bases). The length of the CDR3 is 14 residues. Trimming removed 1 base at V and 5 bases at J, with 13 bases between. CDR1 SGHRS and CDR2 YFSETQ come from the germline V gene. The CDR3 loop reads CASSLNLGADEQYF. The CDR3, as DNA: TGCGCCAGCAGCTTGAACTTGGGGGCTGACGAGCAGTACTTC.